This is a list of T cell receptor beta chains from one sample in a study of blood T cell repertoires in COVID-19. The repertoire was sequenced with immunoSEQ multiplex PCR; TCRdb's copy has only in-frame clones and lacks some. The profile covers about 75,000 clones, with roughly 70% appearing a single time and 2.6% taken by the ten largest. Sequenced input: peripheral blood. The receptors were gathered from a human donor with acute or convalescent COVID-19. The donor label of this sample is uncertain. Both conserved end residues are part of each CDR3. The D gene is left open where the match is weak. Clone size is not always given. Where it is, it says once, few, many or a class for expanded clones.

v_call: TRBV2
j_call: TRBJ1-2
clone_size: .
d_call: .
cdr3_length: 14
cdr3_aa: CASSEMMLNYGYTF
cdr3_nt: TGTGCCAGCAGTGAAATGATGCTAAACTATGGCTACACCTTC

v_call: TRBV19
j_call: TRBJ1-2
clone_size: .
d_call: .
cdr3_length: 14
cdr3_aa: CASSSGGKIYGYTF
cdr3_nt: TGTGCCAGTAGTAGCGGCGGGAAAATCTATGGCTACACCTTC

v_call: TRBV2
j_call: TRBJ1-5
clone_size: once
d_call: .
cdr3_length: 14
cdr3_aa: CASSSKTGGQPQHF
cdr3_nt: TGTGCCAGCAGTTCTAAAACAGGTGGCCAGCCCCAGCATTTT

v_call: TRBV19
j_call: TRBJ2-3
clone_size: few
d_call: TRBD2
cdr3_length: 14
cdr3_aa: CASSSGRYPDTQYF
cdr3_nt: TGTGCCAGTAGTAGCGGGAGGTACCCAGATACGCAGTATTTT

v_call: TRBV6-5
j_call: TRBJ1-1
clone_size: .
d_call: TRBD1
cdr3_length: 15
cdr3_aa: CASSTATGGISEAFF
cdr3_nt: TGTGCCAGCAGTACCGCGACAGGGGGGATCTCTGAAGCTTTCTTT

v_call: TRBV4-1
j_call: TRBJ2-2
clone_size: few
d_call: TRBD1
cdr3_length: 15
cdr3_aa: CASRSDRGPTGELFF
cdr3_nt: TGCGCCAGCCGATCAGACAGGGGACCCACCGGGGAGCTGTTTTTT

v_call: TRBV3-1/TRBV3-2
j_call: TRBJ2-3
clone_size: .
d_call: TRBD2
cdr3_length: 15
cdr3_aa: CASRQRGGSTDTQYF
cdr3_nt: TGTGCCAGCAGGCAGCGGGGGGGAAGCACAGATACGCAGTATTTT

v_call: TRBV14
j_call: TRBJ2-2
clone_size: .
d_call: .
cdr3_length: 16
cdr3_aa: CASSQVGRTNTGELFF
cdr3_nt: TGTGCCAGCAGCCAAGTGGGCAGGACAAACACCGGGGAGCTGTTTTTT

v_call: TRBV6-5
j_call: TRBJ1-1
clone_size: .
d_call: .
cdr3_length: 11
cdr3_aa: CASSSLTEAFF
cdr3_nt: TGTGCCAGCAGTTCGCTGACAGAAGCTTTCTTT

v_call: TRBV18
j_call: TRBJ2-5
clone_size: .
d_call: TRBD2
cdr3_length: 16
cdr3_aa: CASSPGLAGGLETQYF
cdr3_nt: TGTGCCAGCTCACCGGGACTAGCGGGGGGCTTGGAGACCCAGTACTTC